The 32 T cell receptor beta chains below come from one sample, sequenced in a study of blood T cell repertoires in COVID-19. The method was immunoSEQ multiplex PCR; TCRdb's version includes in-frame clones alone and lacks a portion of them. The data show over 70,000 clones, with over 70% seen just once and roughly a tenth held by the top ten. Sequencing was performed on peripheral blood. These TCRs come from a woman aged 80 or over with acute or convalescent COVID-19.

V is TRBV7-9 and J is TRBJ2-1; the D gene is possibly TRBD1 (6 bases). V was trimmed by 5 bases and J by 0 bases, leaving 8 bases between them. CDR1 is SEHNR, CDR2 FQNEAQ, per germline (reference sequence). This CDR3 region has 14 residues. The CDR3 DNA follows: TGTGCCAGCAGCCCGGACAGCTCCTACAATGAGCAGTTCTTC. Translation: CASSPDSSYNEQFF.

The gene calls are TRBV5-1 and TRBJ1-1; D is possibly TRBD1 (6 bases). The germline V gene has CDR1 SGHRS and CDR2 YFSETQ. This CDR3 has 13 residues. V was cut by 0 bases and J by 7 bases, with 10 bases left in between. The chain's CDR3 is CASSLGSGVEAFF. The CDR3 coding sequence is TGCGCCAGCAGCTTGGGGTCAGGGGTTGAAGCTTTCTTT.

The rearrangement joins TRBV19 to TRBJ1-6; D uncertain. V was clipped by 3 bases and J by 1 base, with 13 bases between them. Per the germline V gene, CDR1 is LNHDA and CDR2 is SQIVND (reference sequence). The CDR3 covers 17 residues. The CDR3 nucleotides read TGTGCCAGTAGTATTTCAGGAAGAATTTCCTATAATTCACCCCTCCACTTT. Translating it yields CASSISGRISYNSPLHF.

The chain joins TRBV6-1 to TRBJ1-3; unclear D gene. Germline values: CDR1 MNHNS, CDR2 SASEGT. The ends were cut back, 3 bases at V and 1 base at J, with 7 bases in the middle. This CDR3 comprises 14 residues. CDR3 residues: CASSEEGSGNTIYF. CDR3 bases: TGTGCCAGCAGTGAGGAGGGATCTGGAAACACCATATATTTT.

The V call is TRBV3-1 (or the pseudogene TRBV3-2), the J call TRBJ1-4; D gene unclear. The CDR3 is made up of 16 amino acids. Per germline, CDR1 LGHDT and CDR2 YNNKEL (reference sequence). Trimming removed 4 bases at V and 5 bases at J, with 17 bases between. CDR3 DNA sequence: TGTGCCAGCAGCCGGCGCCTCGACAAAACAAATGAAAAACTGTTTTTT. This codes for CASSRRLDKTNEKLFF.

The table lists this clone with a count of one. This chain uses TRBV5-4 with TRBJ1-1; TRBD1 is a possible D gene (5 bases). Germline CDR1 SGHNT, CDR2 YYREEE (reference sequence). Trimming cost V 4 bases and J 7 bases, with 20 bases left between them. The CDR3 is made up of 15 amino acids. DNA for the CDR3: TGTGCCAGCAGCCCCAGCTCAGGGCTCTGGGGTGAAGCTTTCTTT. Residues: CASSPSSGLWGEAFF.

The chain recombines TRBV10-3 with TRBJ2-7; 12 bases align to TRBD2. This CDR3 comprises 14 residues. Germline loops: CDR1 ENHRY, CDR2 SYGVKD. The J segment lost 5 bases and the V segment lost 8 bases, leaving 7 bases of the junction unmatched. CDR3 coding DNA: TGTGCCATCGCTAGCGGGGGGGCCCAGGACGAGCAGTACTTC. Protein: CAIASGGAQDEQYF.

This clone has just a few counts. Here the CDR3 DNA reads TGTGCCAGCAGCCCACAGCCAAACAATGAGCAGTTCTTC. Translating gives CASSPQPNNEQFF. The chain joins TRBV7-2 to TRBJ2-1, with D uncertain. CDR1 is SGHTA and CDR2 is FQGNSA in the germline V gene. This CDR3 is built from 13 residues. The ends were cut back, 5 bases at V and 5 bases at J, with 10 bases in the middle. The full variable domain, in which reference TRBV7-2 and TRBJ2-1 provide the parts outside the CDR3, is GAGVSQSPSNKVTEKGKDVELRCDPISGHTALYWYRQSLGQGLEFLIYFQGNSAPDKSGLPSDRFSAERTGGSVSTLTIQRTQQEDSAVYLCASSPQPNNEQFFGPGTRLTVL.

The CDR3 spells CASSQGLSDYGYTF. In DNA form, the CDR3 reads TGCGCCAGCAGTCAAGGACTCTCTGACTATGGCTACACCTTC. The chain employs TRBV5-1 and TRBJ1-2, with D hard to call. Germline lookup yields CDR1 SGHRS and CDR2 YFSETQ. V was cut by 5 bases and J by 3 bases, with 14 bases left in between. The CDR3 length is 14 residues.

This clone was picked up one time. J is TRBJ1-2 and V is TRBV28; TRBD1 matches 7 bases. Germline V gene lookup returns CDR1 MDHEN and CDR2 SYDVKM. Unmatched junction bases numbered 11, after V lost 6 bases and J lost 7 bases. There are 14 residues in the CDR3. The CDR3: CASSPGTVPFGYTF. The DNA of the CDR3 is TGTGCCAGCAGCCCAGGGACAGTTCCCTTTGGCTACACCTTC.

The chain recombines TRBV30 with TRBJ1-2, with 10 bases matching TRBD1. Trimming at V came to 3 bases and at J to 5 bases, leaving 9 bases not matched to a gene. CDR1 is GTSNPN, CDR2 SVGIG, per germline (reference sequence). This CDR3 has 15 amino acids. The DNA for the CDR3 is TGTGCCTGGAGGCCGATAAAGGGACAGGGGTATGGCTACACCTTC. Translation: CAWRPIKGQGYGYTF.

This clone occurred many times. V gene TRBV5-5 combines with J gene TRBJ2-1, with 7 bases that match TRBD1. V lost 1 base, J lost 4 bases, and 11 bases stayed unmatched. The germline gives CDR1 SGHKS, CDR2 YYEKEE (reference sequence). There are 17 residues in the CDR3. The DNA for the CDR3 is TGTGCCAGCAGCTTGAAAGGCCTAGGGGGCACGTACAATGAGCAGTTCTTC. Translated: CASSLKGLGGTYNEQFF.

The J gene is TRBJ2-3, the V gene TRBV29-1; the D gene is possibly TRBD1 (6 bases). Between the trimmed V and J ends, which lost 8 bases and 2 bases, there was a span of 17 bases. The CDR3 runs to 14 residues. Germline V gives CDR1 SQVTM, CDR2 ANQGSEA. Here the CDR3 DNA reads TGCAGCCTTGGGGCAGGGACAACCACAGATACGCAGTATTTT. It encodes CSLGAGTTTDTQYF.

V gene TRBV28 combines with J gene TRBJ2-4; possible D gene TRBD1, 6 bases. The ends were cut back, 4 bases at V and 8 bases at J, with 12 bases in the middle. CDR1 is MDHEN and CDR2 is SYDVKM in the germline V gene. The CDR3 is made up of 13 amino acids. CDR3 nucleotide sequence: TGTGCCAGCAGTTCCCAACAGGGAGACATTCAGTACTTC. It yields the protein CASSSQQGDIQYF.

The chain recombines TRBV9 with TRBJ1-1; no clear D. The V end lost 2 bases, the J end lost 1 base, and 12 bases lay between the germline ends. The CDR3 sequence is 15 residues long. CDR1 SGDLS and CDR2 YYNGEE come from the germline V gene. The CDR3 sequence is CASSVWVGANTEAFF. CDR3 coding DNA: TGTGCCAGCAGCGTGTGGGTAGGAGCGAACACTGAAGCTTTCTTT.

In nucleotides, the CDR3 is TGTGCCAGCAGCTTAGCGCGACAGGGTTTGACGCCCCAGCATTTT. Translated, it gives CASSLARQGLTPQHF. The chain employs TRBV7-8 and TRBJ1-5; 7 bases line up with TRBD1. Trimming cost V 0 bases and J 9 bases; bases outside gene matches: 8. Germline V lookup: CDR1 SGHVS, CDR2 FQNEAQ. This CDR3 spans 15 amino acids.

This chain joins TRBV4-1 and TRBJ2-7; D is unclear. V was trimmed by 0 bases and J by 0 bases, leaving 9 bases between them. The CDR3 extends over 15 amino acids. Per the germline V gene, CDR1 is MGHRA and CDR2 is YSYEKL. The DNA of the CDR3 is TGCGCCAGCAGCCAAGATGTGCTAACCTCCTACGAGCAGTACTTC. Translation: CASSQDVLTSYEQYF.

This chain connects TRBV29-1 to TRBJ2-1; D not resolved. With 3 bases removed from V and 0 bases from J, the gap between germline ends came to 12 bases. The CDR3 contains 15 residues. The V gene's germline CDR1 is SQVTM and CDR2 ANQGSEA. Here the CDR3 DNA reads TGCAGCGTTGAGAACAGTCCGAGCTCCTACAATGAGCAGTTCTTC. Its protein product is CSVENSPSSYNEQFF.

The J gene is TRBJ1-4, the V gene TRBV5-5; 8 bases are shared with TRBD1. The CDR3 runs to 17 residues. The V segment lost 0 bases and the J segment 6 bases; nucleotides outside the gene matches: 10. Germline CDR1 is SGHKS and CDR2 is YYEKEE (reference sequence). CDR3 protein: CASSLEFLDRVDEKLFF. Written as DNA, the CDR3 is TGTGCCAGCAGCTTGGAATTCTTGGACAGGGTCGATGAAAAACTGTTTTTT.

V and J are TRBV24-1 and TRBJ2-1, with TRBD2 identical over 10 bases. The CDR3 is 16 residues long. Per the germline V gene, CDR1 is KGHDR and CDR2 is SFDVKD. J lost 5 bases, V lost 5 bases, and 8 bases had no gene match. The CDR3 spells CATSGASGSAHNEQFF. In nucleotides, the CDR3 is TGTGCCACCAGTGGAGCTAGCGGGAGTGCACACAATGAGCAGTTCTTC.

This chain links TRBV7-2 with TRBJ1-3; D call uncertain. The germline V gene has CDR1 SGHTA and CDR2 FQGNSA. V shed 1 base and J shed 4 bases, with 8 bases lying between them. CDR3 length: 14 amino acids. The CDR3 nucleotides are TGTGCCAGCAGCTTAGGTCTCTCGGGAAACACCATATATTTT. It specifies CASSLGLSGNTIYF.

The V gene is TRBV19, the J gene TRBJ2-1, with TRBD2 matching 8 bases. V shed 3 bases, J shed 6 bases, and the junction held 4 bases outside the gene matches. CDR1 and CDR2 from the germline V gene are LNHDA and SQIVND (reference sequence). This CDR3 region has 14 residues. CDR3 amino acids: CASSMRTSFNEQFF. The CDR3 nucleotides are TGTGCCAGTAGTATGAGGACTAGCTTCAATGAGCAGTTCTTC. Full variable domain (rest looked up from reference TRBV19 and TRBJ2-1): DGGITQSPKYLFRKEGQNVTLSCEQNLNHDAMYWYRQDPGQGLRLIYYSQIVNDFQKGDIAEGYSVSREKKESFPLTVTSAQKNPTAFYLCASSMRTSFNEQFFGPGTRLTVL.

This clone was observed many times. The V gene is TRBV7-2, the J gene TRBJ2-7, with TRBD2 matching 9 bases. Trimming took 5 bases from V and 2 from J; bases not matched to a gene: 4. CDR3 length: 14 amino acids. CDR1 and CDR2 (germline): SGHTA, FQGNSA. This CDR3 reads CASSETSGPYEQYF. CDR3 coding DNA: TGTGCCAGCAGCGAGACTAGCGGCCCCTACGAGCAGTACTTC.

The chain employs TRBV24-1 and TRBJ2-1; TRBD1 might be the D (5 bases). Germline V lookup: CDR1 KGHDR, CDR2 SFDVKD. The CDR3 loop spans 14 amino acids. Trimming stripped 3 bases from V and 6 bases from J, with 11 bases between. The CDR3, as DNA: TGTGCCACCAGTGATGAGGACACGGGCAATGAGCAGTTCTTC. Protein product: CATSDEDTGNEQFF.

The chain uses TRBV5-1 and TRBJ2-1; D possibly corresponds to TRBD2 (6 bases). Germline V CDR1 and CDR2: SGHRS, YFSETQ. Between the trimmed V and J ends, which lost 0 bases and 9 bases, there was a span of 22 bases. The CDR3 sequence is 17 residues long. CDR3 sequence (DNA): TGCGCCAGCAGCTTGGAGGGGCGGGGAGGTACCCCCGGTGAGCAGTTCTTC. Residues: CASSLEGRGGTPGEQFF.

The rearrangement uses TRBV3-1 (or the pseudogene TRBV3-2) and TRBJ1-1; D possibly corresponds to TRBD1 (5 bases). The CDR3 extends over 12 amino acids. The germline V gene has CDR1 LGHDT and CDR2 YNNKEL (reference sequence). V lost 3 bases and J 7 bases, leaving 9 bases between the germline ends. The CDR3 DNA sequence: TGTGCCAGCAGCCACAAGGGACTTGAAGCTTTCTTT. Protein sequence: CASSHKGLEAFF.

V usage is TRBV25-1 and J usage is TRBJ1-5, with 10 bases aligning to TRBD1. Germline assignment: CDR1 MGHDK and CDR2 SYGVNS. The trim removed 6 bases at V and 4 bases at J, leaving 9 bases unmatched. The CDR3 has 16 residues. The CDR3 loop is CASRGQGSGGNQPQHF. The CDR3 DNA reads as TGTGCCAGCAGGGGACAGGGGAGCGGGGGGAATCAGCCCCAGCATTTT.

The V call is TRBV10-3, the J call TRBJ1-6; D is uncertain. The length of the CDR3 is 12 residues. The V end lost 4 bases, the J end lost 8 bases, and 6 bases lay between the germline ends. Germline V gene lookup returns CDR1 ENHRY and CDR2 SYGVKD. The CDR3 coding sequence is TGTGCCATCAGTGGGCTGTATTCACCCCTCCACTTT. Protein product: CAISGLYSPLHF.

In this sample, this clone turned up many times. This chain links TRBV28 with TRBJ1-5; D unresolved. The germline gives CDR1 MDHEN, CDR2 SYDVKM. Trimming removed 8 bases at V and 3 bases at J, with 8 bases between. This CDR3 is built from 12 residues. The CDR3 reads CASAENNQPQHF. In nucleotides, the CDR3 is TGTGCCAGCGCAGAAAACAATCAGCCCCAGCATTTT.

This clone came up a few times. The V gene is TRBV19, the J gene TRBJ2-2; 10 bases fit TRBD1. With 5 bases clipped from V and 1 base from J, the junction kept 7 bases outside the gene matches. CDR3 length: 17 amino acids. Germline CDR1 and CDR2: LNHDA and SQIVND (reference sequence). CDR3 region: CASSLQGQGGNTGELFF. DNA of the CDR3: TGTGCCAGTAGTCTGCAAGGACAGGGGGGGAACACCGGGGAGCTGTTTTTT.

This clone was counted only a few times. The chain joins TRBV7-2 to TRBJ2-5; maybe TRBD1 (5 bases). CDR3 size: 15 residues. V was cut by 1 base and J by 5 bases, with 14 bases left in between. Germline CDR1 is SGHTA and CDR2 is FQGNSA. CDR3 bases: TGTGCCAGCAGCTTAGTTGTCAGGGTGGGGGAGACCCAGTACTTC. Encoded protein: CASSLVVRVGETQYF.

The chain links TRBV9 to TRBJ1-1; 9 nucleotides agree with TRBD1. The germline V gene encodes CDR1 SGDLS and CDR2 YYNGEE. The junction had 4 bases not matched to a gene; V was cut back by 3 bases and J by 4 bases. The CDR3 loop spans 14 amino acids. For the CDR3, the DNA is TGTGCCAGCAGCGGGACGACAGGGGGCACTGAAGCTTTCTTT. It yields the protein CASSGTTGGTEAFF.